There are a few counts of the clone carrying this T cell receptor beta chain. Its target is not known. CDR3 length: 14 residues. Per germline, CDR1 MNHEY and CDR2 SMNVEV (reference sequence). V shed 6 bases and J shed 3 bases, with 12 bases lying between them. The entry originates in a study of a mutant IDH1 vaccine in newly diagnosed glioma. As for the study in general: Treated patients had a mean age of roughly 40 years and a roughly 62% male, about 38% female split. It was radiotherapy, temozolomide, or both that patients received previously, with most receiving both. Study-wide results and limits: It seemed that pseudoprogression was not linked to changes in the top peripheral T cell clonotypes.

Indicated time point: baseline, week 1 (first vaccination visit). Treatment specified: pre-vaccination baseline after standard-of-care therapy. Astrocytomas found in donors were new, WHO grade 3 or 4, IDH1-mutant and ATRX-lost. Assay used: immunoSEQ multiplex PCR; TCRdb lists only in-frame clones, some missing. The data show roughly 46,000 clones, about nine tenths seen once. The rearrangement links TRBV27 to TRBJ1-5; D might be TRBD1 (5 bases). This sample comprised PBMCs, obtained from a glioma patient treated with radiotherapy, temozolomide or both. The TCR was taken from a man between 40 and 49 years old with glioma. As DNA, the CDR3 is TGTGCCAGCAGGGATGACAGCCCCAATCAGCCCCAGCATTTT. This sequence encodes CASRDDSPNQPQHF.